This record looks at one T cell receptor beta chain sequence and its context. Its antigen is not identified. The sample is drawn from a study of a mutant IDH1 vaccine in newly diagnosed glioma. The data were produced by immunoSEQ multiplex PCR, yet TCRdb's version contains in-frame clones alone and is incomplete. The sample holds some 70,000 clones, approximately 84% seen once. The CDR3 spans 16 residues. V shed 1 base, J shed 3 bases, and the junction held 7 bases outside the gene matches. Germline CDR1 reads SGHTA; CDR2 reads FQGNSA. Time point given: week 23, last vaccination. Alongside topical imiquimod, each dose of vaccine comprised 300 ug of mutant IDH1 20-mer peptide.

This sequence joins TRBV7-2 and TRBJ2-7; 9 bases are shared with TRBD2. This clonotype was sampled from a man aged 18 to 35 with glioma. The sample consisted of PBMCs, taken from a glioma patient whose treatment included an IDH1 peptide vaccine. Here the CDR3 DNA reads TGTGCCAGCAGCTTAGGGCTGCCTAGCGGGGTCTACGAGCAGTACTTC. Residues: CASSLGLPSGVYEQYF.